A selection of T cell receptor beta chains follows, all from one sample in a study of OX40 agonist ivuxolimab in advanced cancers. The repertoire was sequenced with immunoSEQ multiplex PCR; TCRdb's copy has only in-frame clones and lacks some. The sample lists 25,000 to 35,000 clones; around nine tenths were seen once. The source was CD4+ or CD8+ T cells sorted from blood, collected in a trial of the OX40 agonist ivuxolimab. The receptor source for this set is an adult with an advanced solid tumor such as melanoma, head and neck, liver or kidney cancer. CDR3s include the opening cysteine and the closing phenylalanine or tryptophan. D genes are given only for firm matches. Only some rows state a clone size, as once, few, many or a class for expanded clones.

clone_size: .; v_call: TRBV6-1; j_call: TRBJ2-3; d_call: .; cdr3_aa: CASSEPPRDTQYF; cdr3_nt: TGTGCCAGCAGTGAGCCTCCACGGGATACGCAGTATTTT
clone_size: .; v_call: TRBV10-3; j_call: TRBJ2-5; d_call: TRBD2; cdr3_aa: CAIQGGETQYF; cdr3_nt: TGTGCCATTCAGGGAGGGGAGACCCAGTACTTC
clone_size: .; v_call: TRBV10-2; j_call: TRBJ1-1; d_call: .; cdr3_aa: CASSLTEWNTEAFF; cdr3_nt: TGCGCCAGCAGCTTGACAGAATGGAACACTGAAGCTTTCTTT
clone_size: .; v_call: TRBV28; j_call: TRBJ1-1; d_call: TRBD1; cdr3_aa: CASSLVGQTFEAFF; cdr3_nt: TGTGCCAGCAGTTTGGTGGGACAGACCTTTGAAGCTTTCTTT
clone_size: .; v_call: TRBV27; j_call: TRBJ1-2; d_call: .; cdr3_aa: CASSSLGLGLVGYTF; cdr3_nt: TGTGCCAGCAGTTCCCTCGGGTTGGGGCTCGTCGGCTACACCTTC
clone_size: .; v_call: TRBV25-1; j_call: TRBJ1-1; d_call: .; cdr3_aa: CASIFGTEAFF; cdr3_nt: TGTGCCAGCATATTTGGGACTGAAGCTTTCTTT
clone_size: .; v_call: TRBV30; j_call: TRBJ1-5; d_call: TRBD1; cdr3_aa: CAWSLFTGDPDQPQHF; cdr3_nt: TGTGCCTGGAGTTTATTTACAGGGGACCCCGATCAGCCCCAGCATTTT
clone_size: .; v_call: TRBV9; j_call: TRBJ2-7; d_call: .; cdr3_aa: CASSVGTGSSYEQYF; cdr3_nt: TGTGCCAGCAGCGTAGGTACAGGGAGCTCCTACGAGCAGTACTTC
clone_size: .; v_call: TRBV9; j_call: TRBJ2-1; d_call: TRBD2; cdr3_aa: CASTSGGSYNEQFF; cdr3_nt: TGTGCCAGCACATCGGGGGGCTCCTACAATGAGCAGTTCTTC
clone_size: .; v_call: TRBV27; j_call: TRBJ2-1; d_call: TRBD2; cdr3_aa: CASSFGLAGVFEQFF; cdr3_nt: TGTGCCAGCAGTTTTGGACTAGCGGGAGTGTTTGAGCAGTTCTTC
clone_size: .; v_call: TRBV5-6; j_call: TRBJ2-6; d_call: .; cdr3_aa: CASSLGWSGANVLTF; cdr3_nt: TGTGCCAGCAGCTTAGGTTGGTCTGGGGCCAACGTCCTGACTTTC
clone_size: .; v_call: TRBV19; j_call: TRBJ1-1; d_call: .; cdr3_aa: CATWTATYTEAFF; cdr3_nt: TGTGCCACCTGGACAGCGACTTACACTGAAGCTTTCTTT
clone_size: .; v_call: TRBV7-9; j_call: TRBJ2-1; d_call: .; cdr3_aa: CVSTAGQNSGEQFF; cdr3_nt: TGTGTCAGCACCGCAGGGCAAAACTCCGGGGAGCAGTTCTTC
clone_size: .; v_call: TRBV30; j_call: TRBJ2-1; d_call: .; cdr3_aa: CAWILRSNEQFF; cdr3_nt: TGTGCCTGGATACTTCGAAGCAATGAGCAGTTCTTC
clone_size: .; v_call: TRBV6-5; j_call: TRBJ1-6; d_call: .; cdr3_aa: CASSYITDSYNSPLHF; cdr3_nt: TGTGCCAGCAGTTATATAACAGACTCCTATAATTCACCCCTCCACTTT
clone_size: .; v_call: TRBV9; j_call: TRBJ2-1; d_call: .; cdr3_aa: CASNDGNNWNNEQFF; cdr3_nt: TGTGCCAGCAATGACGGGAACAATTGGAACAATGAGCAGTTCTTC
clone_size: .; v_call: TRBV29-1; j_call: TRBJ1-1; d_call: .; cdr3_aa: CSGTWNTEAFF; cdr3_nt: TGCAGCGGTACATGGAACACTGAAGCTTTCTTT
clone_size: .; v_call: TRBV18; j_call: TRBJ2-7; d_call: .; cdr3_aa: CASSPTAWGLSSYEQYF; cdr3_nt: TGTGCCAGCTCACCAACAGCCTGGGGCCTGAGCTCCTACGAGCAGTACTTC
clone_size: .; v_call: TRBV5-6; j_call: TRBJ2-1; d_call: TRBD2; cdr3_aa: CASSLGLTSGGEDEQFF; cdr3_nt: TGTGCCAGCAGCTTGGGTTTGACTAGCGGGGGGGAGGATGAGCAGTTCTTC
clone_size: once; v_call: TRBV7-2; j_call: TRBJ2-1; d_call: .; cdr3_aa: CASSLDHRYYNEQFF; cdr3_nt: TGTGCCAGCAGCTTGGATCATAGATACTACAATGAGCAGTTCTTC
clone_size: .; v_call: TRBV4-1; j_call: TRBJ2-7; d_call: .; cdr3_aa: CASSQTSGTYEQYF; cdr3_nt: TGCGCCAGCAGCCAAACGAGCGGCACCTACGAGCAGTACTTC
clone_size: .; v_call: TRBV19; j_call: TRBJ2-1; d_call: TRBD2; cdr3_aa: CASSKSGSYNEQFF; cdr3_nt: TGTGCCAGTAGTAAGAGCGGGAGTTACAATGAGCAGTTCTTC
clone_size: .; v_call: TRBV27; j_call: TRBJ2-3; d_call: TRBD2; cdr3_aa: CASSLSLAGGRSTDTQYF; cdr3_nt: TGTGCCAGCAGTTTATCCCTAGCGGGGGGTAGGAGCACAGATACGCAGTATTTT
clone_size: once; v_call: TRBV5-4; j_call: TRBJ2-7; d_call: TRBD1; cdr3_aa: CASSLEGTGDHEQYF; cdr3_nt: TGTGCCAGCAGCTTGGAAGGGACAGGGGACCACGAGCAGTACTTC
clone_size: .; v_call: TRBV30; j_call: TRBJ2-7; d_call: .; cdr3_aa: CAWSVRGTPGTYEQYF; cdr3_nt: TGTGCCTGGAGTGTACGGGGGACCCCAGGTACCTACGAGCAGTACTTC
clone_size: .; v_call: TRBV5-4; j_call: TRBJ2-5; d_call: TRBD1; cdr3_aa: CASSFWDRGSEETQYF; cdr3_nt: TGTGCCAGCAGCTTTTGGGACAGGGGGTCGGAGGAGACCCAGTACTTC
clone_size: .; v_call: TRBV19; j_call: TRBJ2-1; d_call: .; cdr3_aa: CASSIDGSGLNEQFF; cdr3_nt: TGTGCCAGTAGTATAGATGGGTCGGGGCTCAATGAGCAGTTCTTC
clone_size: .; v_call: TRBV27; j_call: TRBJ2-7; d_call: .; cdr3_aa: CASSLPGRSYEQYF; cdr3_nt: TGTGCCAGCAGTTTACCGGGACGGTCCTACGAGCAGTACTTC
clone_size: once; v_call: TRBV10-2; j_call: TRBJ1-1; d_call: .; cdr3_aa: CASSEGRMNTEAFF; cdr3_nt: TGCGCCAGCAGCGAGGGACGGATGAACACTGAAGCTTTCTTT
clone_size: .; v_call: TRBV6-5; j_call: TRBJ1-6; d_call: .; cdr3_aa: CASSYVVSSYNSPLHF; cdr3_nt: TGTGCCAGCAGTTACGTGGTGAGCTCCTATAATTCACCCCTCCACTTT
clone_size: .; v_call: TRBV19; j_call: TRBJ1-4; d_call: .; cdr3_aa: CASSLGHLLFEKLFF; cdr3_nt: TGTGCCAGTAGCTTGGGACACCTCCTTTTTGAAAAACTGTTTTTT
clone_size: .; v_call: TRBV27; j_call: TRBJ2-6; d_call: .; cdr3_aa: CASSSTVSGANVLTF; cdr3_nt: TGTGCCAGCAGTTCGACAGTCTCTGGGGCCAACGTCCTGACTTTC
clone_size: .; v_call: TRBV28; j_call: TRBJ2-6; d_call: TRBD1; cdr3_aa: CASTPVGTGISYSGANVLTF; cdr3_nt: TGTGCCAGCACCCCAGTAGGGACAGGAATTTCATACTCTGGGGCCAACGTCCTGACTTTC
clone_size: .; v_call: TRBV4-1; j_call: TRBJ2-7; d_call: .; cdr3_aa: CASSPGTGSYEQYF; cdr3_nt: TGCGCCAGCAGCCCGGGCACTGGCTCCTACGAGCAGTACTTC
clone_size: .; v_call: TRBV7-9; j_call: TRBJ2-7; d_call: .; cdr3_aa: CASSGTGYYEQYF; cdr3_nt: TGTGCCAGCAGCGGAACAGGGTACTACGAGCAGTACTTC
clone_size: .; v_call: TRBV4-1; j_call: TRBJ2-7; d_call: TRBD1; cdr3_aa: CASSFRTGDSYEQYF; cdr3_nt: TGCGCCAGCAGCTTCAGGACAGGTGACTCCTACGAGCAGTACTTC
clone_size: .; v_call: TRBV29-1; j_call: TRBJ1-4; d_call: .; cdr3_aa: CSARVSEKLFF; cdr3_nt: TGCAGCGCCCGGGTCAGTGAAAAACTGTTTTTT
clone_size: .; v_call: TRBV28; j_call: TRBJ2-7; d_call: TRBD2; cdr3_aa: CASSSSGTSGGLSYEQYF; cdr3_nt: TGTGCCAGCAGTTCCTCCGGGACTAGCGGGGGGCTGTCCTACGAGCAGTACTTC
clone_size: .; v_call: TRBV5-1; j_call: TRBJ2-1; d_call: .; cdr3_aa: CASSSTPGLQEQFF; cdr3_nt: TGCGCCAGCAGCTCGACACCGGGACTTCAAGAGCAGTTCTTC
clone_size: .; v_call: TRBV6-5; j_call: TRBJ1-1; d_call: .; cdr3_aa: CASSHLRPNTEAFF; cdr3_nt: TGTGCCAGCAGTCACCTACGACCAAACACTGAAGCTTTCTTT
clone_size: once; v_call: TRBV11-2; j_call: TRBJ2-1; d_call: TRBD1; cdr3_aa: CASSLGTGNEQFF; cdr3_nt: TGTGCCAGCAGCCTCGGGACAGGGAATGAGCAGTTCTTC
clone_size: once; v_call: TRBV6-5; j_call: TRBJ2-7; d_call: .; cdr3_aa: CASSLRQNIHEQYF; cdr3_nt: TGTGCCAGCAGCCTCCGGCAGAATATCCACGAGCAGTACTTC
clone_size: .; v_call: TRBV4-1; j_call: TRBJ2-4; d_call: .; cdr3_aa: CASSQDQPGLRGKNIQYF; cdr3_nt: TGCGCCAGCAGCCAAGATCAGCCAGGCCTACGGGGCAAAAACATTCAGTACTTC
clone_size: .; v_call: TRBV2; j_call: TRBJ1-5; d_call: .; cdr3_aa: CASSEVPGLTPQPQHF; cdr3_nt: TGTGCCAGCAGTGAAGTTCCGGGCCTTACCCCTCAGCCCCAGCATTTT
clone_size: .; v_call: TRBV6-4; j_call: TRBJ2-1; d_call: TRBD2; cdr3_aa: CASAWGLAAPSSYNEQFF; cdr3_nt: TGTGCCAGCGCCTGGGGACTAGCGGCTCCGAGCTCCTACAATGAGCAGTTCTTC
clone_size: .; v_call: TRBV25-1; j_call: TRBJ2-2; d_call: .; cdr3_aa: CASSELIGGLNTGELFF; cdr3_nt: TGTGCCAGCAGTGAATTAATTGGGGGTCTGAACACCGGGGAGCTGTTTTTT
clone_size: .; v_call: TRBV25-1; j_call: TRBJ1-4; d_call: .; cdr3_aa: CASSELGAGTNEKLFF; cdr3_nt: TGTGCCAGCAGTGAACTAGGGGCTGGAACTAATGAAAAACTGTTTTTT
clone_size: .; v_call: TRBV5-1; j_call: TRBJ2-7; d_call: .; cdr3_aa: CASSLAAQAYEQYF; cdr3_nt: TGCGCCAGCAGCTTGGCGGCACAGGCCTACGAGCAGTACTTC
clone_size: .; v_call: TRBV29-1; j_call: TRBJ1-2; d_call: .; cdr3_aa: CSSYGTLEVGHGYTF; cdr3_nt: TGCAGCTCTTACGGGACATTGGAGGTGGGGCATGGCTACACCTTC
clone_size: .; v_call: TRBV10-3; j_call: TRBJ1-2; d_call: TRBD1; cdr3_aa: CAIREQGARGYTF; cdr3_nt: TGTGCCATCAGGGAACAGGGGGCTCGCGGCTACACCTTC
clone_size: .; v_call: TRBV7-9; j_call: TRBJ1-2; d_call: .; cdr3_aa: CASSPRTSAGGYTF; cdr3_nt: TGTGCCAGCAGCCCCCGGACTTCCGCGGGGGGCTACACCTTC